The 17 T cell receptor beta chains reported below all come from one sample, sequenced in a study of a mutant IDH1 vaccine in newly diagnosed glioma. Time point: baseline, week 1 (first vaccination visit). Treatment in this sample: pre-vaccination baseline after standard-of-care therapy. Assay: immunoSEQ multiplex PCR; the TCRdb copy retains only in-frame clones and omits some. The data contain around 50,000 clones, about nine tenths of them seen just once; the ten biggest clones take up over 2%. The sequences come from PBMCs, collected from a glioma patient treated with radiotherapy, temozolomide or both. The receptors come from a man aged 40-55 years with glioma.

The chain's CDR3 is CASSLRADNEKLFF. DNA for the CDR3: TGTGCCAGCAGCTTAAGGGCAGATAATGAAAAACTGTTTTTT. The V gene is TRBV7-6, the J gene TRBJ1-4; D gene ambiguous. CDR3 size: 14 residues. Looked up from germline, CDR1 is SGHVS and CDR2 is FNYEAQ. Trimming cost V 2 bases and J 4 bases, with 8 bases left between them. Based on the CDR3 plus reference TRBV7-6 and TRBJ1-4, the full variable domain is GAGVSQSPRYKVTKRGQDVALRCDPISGHVSLYWYRQALGQGPEFLTYFNYEAQQDKSGLPNDRFSAERPEGSISTLTIQRTEQRDSAMYRCASSLRADNEKLFFGSGTQLSVL.

The rearrangement links TRBV7-3 to TRBJ2-7; D is uncertain. The CDR3 is made up of 13 amino acids. Germline-derived CDR1 and CDR2 are SGHTA and FQGTGA. V was cut by 5 bases and J by 3 bases, with 11 bases left in between. The CDR3 bases are TGTGCCAGCAGCGTCGGATGGGGCTACGAGCAGTACTTC. This sequence encodes CASSVGWGYEQYF.

This clone was seen a handful of times. The rearrangement uses TRBV9 and TRBJ2-7; 10 nucleotides line up with TRBD2. Germline V lookup: CDR1 SGDLS, CDR2 YYNGEE. The CDR3 consists of 16 residues. With 4 bases clipped from V and 6 bases from J, the junction kept 13 bases outside the gene matches. CDR3 region: CASSRDLGASGSEQYF. DNA for the CDR3: TGTGCCAGCAGCAGGGACCTGGGGGCTAGCGGGAGCGAGCAGTACTTC.

V and J are TRBV29-1 and TRBJ1-5, with D possibly matching TRBD1 (6 bases). This CDR3 contains 15 residues. V was shortened by 5 bases and J by 2 bases, with 16 bases between the two germline ends. Germline values: CDR1 SQVTM, CDR2 ANQGSEA. CDR3 in amino acids: CSVLVTGYGNQPQHF. The CDR3 nucleotides are TGCAGCGTTTTAGTAACAGGGTATGGCAATCAGCCCCAGCATTTT.

The J gene is TRBJ2-7, the V gene TRBV18, with TRBD2 matching 9 bases. Germline values: CDR1 KGHSH, CDR2 LQKENI. J gave up 2 bases and V 5 bases, and 7 bases lay outside the gene matches. The CDR3 sequence is 15 residues long. CDR3 sequence: CASSSYSGSPYEQYF. CDR3 DNA: TGTGCCAGCTCATCGTATAGCGGGAGTCCCTACGAGCAGTACTTC.

Worth noting for this clone: The junction shows a germline mismatch at one end, possibly a read error. The chain has TRBV7-9 and TRBJ2-7, with 11 bases identical to TRBD2. Germline V gene sequence: CDR1 SEHNR, CDR2 FQNEAQ (reference sequence). The CDR3 extends over 14 amino acids. CDR3 DNA sequence: TGTGCCAGCAGCCTAGCGGGAGGTATCTACGAGCAGTACTTC. It translates to CASSLAGGIYEQYF.

V is TRBV28 and J is TRBJ2-7; maybe TRBD2 (5 bases). The CDR3 spans 12 residues. The V end was cut by 3 bases, the J end by 11 bases, with 14 bases between. Germline V gene sequence: CDR1 MDHEN, CDR2 SYDVKM. CDR3 sequence reads: CASSFRGRNEYF. In nucleotides, the CDR3 is TGTGCCAGCAGTTTCCGGGGAAGGAACGAGTACTTC.

This clone has just one count. This chain connects TRBV9 to TRBJ2-2; D gene unclear. Germline V gene data show CDR1 as SGDLS and CDR2 as YYNGEE. V dropped 0 bases and J dropped 2 bases, with 11 bases sitting between them. The CDR3 loop spans 16 amino acids. The CDR3 protein is CASSVGVGYNTGELFF. CDR3 nucleotide sequence: TGTGCCAGCAGCGTAGGGGTAGGCTACAACACCGGGGAGCTGTTTTTT.

This clone was seen just once. This chain links TRBV4-1 with TRBJ1-1; no firm D call. CDR1 is MGHRA, CDR2 YSYEKL, per germline. The CDR3 has 16 amino acids. V was clipped by 4 bases and J by 1 base, with 16 bases between them. CDR3 sequence: CASSPRVGAGNTEAFF. The CDR3 nucleotides read TGCGCCAGCAGCCCCCGGGTGGGAGCGGGGAACACTGAAGCTTTCTTT.

The chain employs TRBV6-5 and TRBJ1-4; D call uncertain. The V and J ends lost 0 bases and 5 bases respectively, with 10 bases between them. CDR3 size: 15 residues. From germline, CDR1 is MNHEY and CDR2 SVGAGI. The CDR3 protein is CASSYSRRPNEKLFF. CDR3 DNA sequence: TGTGCCAGCAGTTACTCGCGACGGCCGAATGAAAAACTGTTTTTT.

The gene calls are TRBV6-4 and TRBJ1-3, with a weak D call TRBD1 (5 bases). Germline V gene data show CDR1 as MRHNA and CDR2 as SNTAGT. V lost 0 bases to trimming and J lost 8 bases, with 14 bases between them. The CDR3 has 15 residues. DNA of the CDR3: TGTGCCAGCAGTGACTCATCAAATTGGGGGGACACCATATATTTT. This sequence encodes CASSDSSNWGDTIYF.

J is TRBJ2-2 and V is TRBV5-5, with D perhaps matching TRBD1 or TRBD2 (6 bases each). Per the germline V gene, CDR1 is SGHKS and CDR2 is YYEKEE (reference sequence). This CDR3 has 17 residues. V dropped 3 bases and J dropped 4 bases, with 19 bases sitting between them. The CDR3 DNA sequence: TGTGCCAGCAGCTCTGAGGGGGGCCCCCGTGGCACCGGGGAGCTGTTTTTT. Translated: CASSSEGGPRGTGELFF.

The rearrangement links TRBV9 to TRBJ1-3; D is ambiguous. Trimming shortened V by 3 bases and J by 3 bases, and 16 bases separated the two germline ends. This CDR3 is 16 amino acids long. Germline loops: CDR1 SGDLS, CDR2 YYNGEE. For the CDR3, the DNA is TGTGCCAGCAGCGCCGTAGGGCTTCCCGGTGGAAACACCATATATTTT. Translating gives CASSAVGLPGGNTIYF.

The chain recombines TRBV28 with TRBJ1-1; 8 positions agree with TRBD1. From germline, CDR1 is MDHEN and CDR2 SYDVKM. J lost 1 base, V lost 5 bases, and 6 bases had no gene match. This CDR3 has 15 residues. Here the CDR3 reads CASSAQTGANTEAFF. The DNA of the CDR3 is TGTGCCAGCAGTGCTCAGACAGGGGCGAACACTGAAGCTTTCTTT.

The rearrangement joins TRBV6-1 to TRBJ2-7, with TRBD2 identical over 7 bases. From germline, CDR1 is MNHNS and CDR2 SASEGT. Germline trimming cut 8 bases from V and 6 bases from J; bases unmatched to any gene: 10. There are 13 residues in the CDR3. DNA for the CDR3: TGTGCCAGCGAGCGGGACCTATATGGCGAGCAGTACTTC. Translation gives CASERDLYGEQYF.

The V gene is TRBV10-3, the J gene TRBJ2-5; 10 positions agree with TRBD2. With V trimmed by 8 bases and J by 1 base, 4 bases remained unmatched. CDR1 is ENHRY, CDR2 SYGVKD, per germline. The CDR3 has 14 amino acids. CDR3 residues: CAIASGRGQETQYF. The CDR3 nucleotides are TGTGCCATCGCGAGCGGGAGGGGCCAAGAGACCCAGTACTTC.

This rearrangement joins TRBV28 to TRBJ2-7, with a possible D match to TRBD2 (7 bases). Germline CDR1 is MDHEN and CDR2 is SYDVKM. Trimming shortened V by 6 bases and J by 4 bases, and 19 bases separated the two germline ends. The CDR3 consists of 15 residues. The CDR3 nucleotides read TGTGCCAGCAGCCCTCAACAGGGACTACTTTACGAGCAGTACTTC. Protein product: CASSPQQGLLYEQYF.